The T cell receptor (beta chain) under discussion was sequenced for a study of CD8 T cells in ankylosing spondylitis. Overall study findings and caveats: Reported data indicate significant enrichment of disease-linked clones within matched ankylosing spondylitis synovial fluid. Those disease-linked clones were CD8+; they were also relatively rare in peripheral blood. Prior literature has documented some motif variants in synovial fluid and blood from reactive arthritis. A motif of seven or eight highly homologous TCR beta variants was seen as apparently characteristic of ankylosing spondylitis blood.

Concerning this clonotype itself: What it binds is unknown.

Quantitative barcoded 5'-RACE was used to prepare TCR beta libraries. One entry per CDR3 protein results from TCRdb running MiXCR on the 5' RACE reads. The sample yields a few hundred thousand distinct CDR3 sequences, 20% to 25% seen once. The CDR3 consists of 19 residues. Germline CDR1 KGHSH, CDR2 LQKENI. The V segment lost 0 bases and the J segment 3 bases; nucleotides outside the gene matches: 8. The sequence came from a male donor with ankylosing spondylitis. Material for sequencing was blood, either unsorted or a sorted T cell fraction (not recorded which). The chain uses TRBV18 and TRBJ2-3, with 14 bases matching TRBD2. CDR3 residues: CASSPPTGTSGSMTDTQYF. DNA for the CDR3: TGTGCCAGCTCACCACCCACCGGGACTAGCGGGAGTATGACAGATACGCAGTATTTT.